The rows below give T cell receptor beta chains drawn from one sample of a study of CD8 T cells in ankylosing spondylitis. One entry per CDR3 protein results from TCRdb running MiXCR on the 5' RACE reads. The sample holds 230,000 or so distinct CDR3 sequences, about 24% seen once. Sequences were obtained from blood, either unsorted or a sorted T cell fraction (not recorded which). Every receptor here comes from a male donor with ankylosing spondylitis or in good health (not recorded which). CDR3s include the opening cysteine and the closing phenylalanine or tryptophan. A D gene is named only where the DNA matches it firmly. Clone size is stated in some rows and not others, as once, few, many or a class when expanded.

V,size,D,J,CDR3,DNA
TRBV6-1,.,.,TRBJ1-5,CASKVHSNQPQHF,TGTGCCAGCAAGGTACATAGCAATCAGCCCCAGCATTTT
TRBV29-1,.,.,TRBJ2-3,CSGRLLTLDTQYF,TGCAGCGGCCGACTCTTGACGCTAGATACGCAGTATTTT
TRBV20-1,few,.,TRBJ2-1,CSASRGARNEQFF,TGCAGTGCTTCTCGGGGGGCGAGGAATGAGCAGTTCTTC
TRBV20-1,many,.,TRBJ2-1,CSARDISRGGQSTEQFF,TGCAGTGCTAGAGATATTTCTAGGGGAGGACAGAGCACTGAGCAGTTCTTC
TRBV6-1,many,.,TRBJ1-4,CASSRQNRVGEKLFF,TGTGCCAGCAGTCGCCAAAACAGGGTTGGCGAAAAACTGTTTTTT
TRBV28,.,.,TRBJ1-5,CASSPESNQPQHF,TGTGCCAGCAGTCCCGAGAGCAATCAGCCCCAGCATTTT
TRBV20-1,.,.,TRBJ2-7,CSARDSAGFYEQYF,TGCAGTGCTAGAGATTCGGCAGGGTTCTACGAGCAGTACTTC
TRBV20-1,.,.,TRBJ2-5,CSAPPLAGETQYF,TGCAGTGCTCCCCCCCTCGCCGGGGAGACCCAGTACTTC
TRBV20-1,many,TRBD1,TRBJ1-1,CSARERGLGTEAFF,TGCAGTGCTAGAGAGAGGGGGCTGGGCACTGAAGCTTTCTTT
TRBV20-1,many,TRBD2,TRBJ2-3,CSASASGLAGASTDTQYF,TGCAGTGCTAGCGCCTCGGGGCTAGCGGGGGCTAGCACAGATACGCAGTATTTT
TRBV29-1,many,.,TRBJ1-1,CSVGGLMNTEAFF,TGCAGCGTTGGGGGCCTCATGAACACTGAAGCTTTCTTT
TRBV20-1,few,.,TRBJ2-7,CSARDQRGAPGEQYF,TGCAGTGCTAGAGATCAACGAGGGGCCCCTGGCGAGCAGTACTTC
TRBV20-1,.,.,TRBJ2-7,CSAPRQNEQYF,TGCAGTGCCCCCAGACAGAACGAGCAGTACTTC
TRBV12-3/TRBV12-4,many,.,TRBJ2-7,CASSLLGDEQYF,TGTGCCAGCAGTTTATTAGGGGACGAGCAGTACTTC
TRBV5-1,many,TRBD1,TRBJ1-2,CASSFGQGAFYGYTF,TGCGCCAGCAGCTTCGGACAGGGGGCGTTCTATGGCTACACCTTC
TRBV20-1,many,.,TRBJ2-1,CSFQDSYSYNEQFF,TGCAGTTTCCAGGACTCCTACTCCTACAATGAGCAGTTCTTC
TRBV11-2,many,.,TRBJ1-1,CASSLAAGPGAFF,TGTGCCAGCAGCTTAGCGGCAGGCCCGGGAGCTTTCTTT
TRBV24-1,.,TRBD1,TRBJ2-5,CATSDPGMGQQETQYF,TGTGCCACCAGTGATCCCGGGATGGGACAGCAAGAGACCCAGTACTTC
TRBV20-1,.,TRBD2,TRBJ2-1,CSASRTSGGAAEQFF,TGCAGTGCTAGTCGGACTAGCGGGGGGGCCGCTGAGCAGTTCTTC
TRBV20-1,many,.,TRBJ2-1,CSADSVNEQFF,TGCAGTGCTGACAGCGTCAATGAGCAGTTCTTC
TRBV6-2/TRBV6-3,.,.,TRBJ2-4,CASRPTGAKNIQYF,TGTGCCAGCAGGCCAACAGGCGCCAAAAACATTCAGTACTTC
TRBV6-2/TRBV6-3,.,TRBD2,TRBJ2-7,CASSYSQPGRGYEQYF,TGTGCCAGCAGTTACTCCCAACCTGGGAGGGGCTACGAGCAGTACTTC
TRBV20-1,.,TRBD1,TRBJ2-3,CSALLRQGASDTQYF,TGCAGTGCCCTACTGAGACAGGGGGCATCAGATACGCAGTATTTT